These 27 T cell receptor beta chains originate from one sample sequenced in a study of cytomegalovirus exposure and HLA in healthy donors (dated by TCRdb to about 2017). The library relied on the immunoSEQ multiplex PCR assay. A mixture of 60 forward primers for TCR Vbeta segments and 13 reverse primers for TCR Jbeta segments was used in the multiplex PCR. The immuneACCESS repertoire file appears here via TCRdb, limited to in-frame rearrangements. These files lack a portion of the clones; in checked studies, under half of the deficit traces to unresolved V genes, and the cause of the others is not known. Here the sample has about 98,000 clones; roughly 70% occur a single time. The ten largest clones add up to about 1.8% of the sample. The sequenced sample was PBMCs. Receptors originate from a male donor in good health and CMV-seronegative.

This chain connects TRBV28 to TRBJ1-2; maybe TRBD1 (6 bases). Germline lookup yields CDR1 MDHEN and CDR2 SYDVKM. CDR3 length: 13 residues. Trimming took 4 bases from V and 4 from J, leaving 10 bases between them. CDR3 nucleotide sequence: TGTGCCAGCAGTTCAGGGGCCCTCTATGGCTACACCTTC. As protein: CASSSGALYGYTF.

This clone was observed a handful of times. This rearrangement joins TRBV4-2 to TRBJ1-2, with 10 bases fitting TRBD1. The CDR3 contains 17 residues. V lost 4 bases and J lost 4; bases outside the gene matches: 12. CDR1 is LGHNA and CDR2 is YNFKEQ in the germline V gene. The CDR3 reads CASSPPSGDRGLYGYTF. As DNA, the CDR3 is TGTGCCAGCAGCCCCCCATCGGGGGACAGGGGCCTCTATGGCTACACCTTC.

This chain connects TRBV29-1 to TRBJ2-5, with TRBD1 matching 12 bases. The J call is uncertain, as TRBJ2-7 better fits the DNA end. From germline, CDR1 is SQVTM and CDR2 ANQGSEA. CDR3 size: 13 residues. The CDR3 DNA reads as TGCAGCGTTGAGGGACAGGGGGCGTACGAGCAGTACTTC. Translation: CSVEGQGAYEQYF.

This clone was observed a few times. The V call is TRBV2, the J call TRBJ1-3; D is possibly TRBD1 (6 bases). The V gene lost 7 bases and the J gene lost 1 base, with 14 bases spanning the gap. The CDR3 spans 15 residues. Germline assignment: CDR1 SNHLY and CDR2 FYNNEI. The CDR3 coding sequence is TGTGCCAGCAATTTGCGGGGGCAGTCTGGAAACACCATATATTTT. Residues: CASNLRGQSGNTIYF.

The CDR3 region is CASSSKRPTGNEQYF. The CDR3 nucleotides read TGTGCCAGCAGTTCCAAACGACCTACAGGGAACGAGCAGTACTTC. J is TRBJ2-7 and V is TRBV6-6, with D possibly being TRBD1 (6 bases). Deletions cut 4 bases from V and 5 bases from J, with 18 bases between. This CDR3 is 15 amino acids long. Germline assignment: CDR1 MNHNY and CDR2 SVGAGI (reference sequence).

The table lists this clone with a few counts. V usage is TRBV7-2 and J usage is TRBJ2-7; no firm D call. The germline V gene has CDR1 SGHTA and CDR2 FQGNSA. CDR3 length: 11 residues. Trimming left V 5 bases short and J 5 bases short, with 7 bases between. The CDR3 sequence: CASSERDEQYF. CDR3 DNA sequence: TGTGCCAGCAGCGAGCGAGACGAGCAGTACTTC.

This chain connects TRBV9 to TRBJ1-2; TRBD1 might be the D (5 bases). V was trimmed by 0 bases and J by 8 bases, leaving 14 bases between them. The CDR3 spans 14 residues. Per the germline V gene, CDR1 is SGDLS and CDR2 is YYNGEE. The CDR3 is CASSVGGGRTGYTF. Written as DNA, the CDR3 is TGTGCCAGCAGCGTAGGGGGGGGAAGGACAGGCTACACCTTC. Variable domain in full (rest from reference TRBV9 and TRBJ1-2): DSGVTQTPKHLITATGQRVTLRCSPRSGDLSVYWYQQSLDQGLQFLIQYYNGEERAKGNILERFSAQQFPDLHSELNLSSLELGDSALYFCASSVGGGRTGYTFGSGTRLTVV.

The rearrangement joins TRBV18 to TRBJ1-1, with D possibly matching TRBD1 (5 bases). Trimming took 3 bases from V and 1 from J, leaving 9 bases between them. The CDR3 runs 14 residues. CDR1 is KGHSH, CDR2 LQKENI, per germline. The CDR3 here is CASSPFTGNTEAFF. In nucleotides, the CDR3 is TGTGCCAGCTCACCGTTTACAGGGAACACTGAAGCTTTCTTT.

This chain connects TRBV29-1 to TRBJ1-1; a possible D gene is TRBD1 (5 bases). Trimming left V 4 bases short and J 3 bases short, with 12 bases between. This CDR3 region has 13 residues. The germline V gene has CDR1 SQVTM and CDR2 ANQGSEA. CDR3 nucleotide sequence: TGCAGCGTTGTTGGAGACAGAGACACTGAAGCTTTCTTT. Amino acid sequence: CSVVGDRDTEAFF.

CDR3 amino acids: CASSWGTSGSGETQYF. The CDR3 region has the DNA TGTGCCAGCAGCTGGGGGACTAGCGGGAGTGGGGAGACCCAGTACTTC. The V gene is TRBV7-9, the J gene TRBJ2-5; 14 positions match TRBD2. CDR1 is SEHNR, CDR2 FQNEAQ, per germline (reference sequence). The CDR3 contains 16 residues. Unmatched junction bases numbered 6, after V lost 4 bases and J lost 5 bases.

Here the CDR3 DNA reads TGCGCCAGCAGCAAACGGACTAGCGGAGGCACAGATACGCAGTATTTT. Translating gives CASSKRTSGGTDTQYF. The chain couples TRBV5-1 to TRBJ2-3, with 10 bases identical to TRBD2. V shed 4 bases and J 1 base; nucleotides not matched to a gene: 6. The germline CDR1 and CDR2 sequences are SGHRS and YFSETQ. This CDR3 is built from 16 residues.

This sequence joins TRBV7-9 and TRBJ2-7, with D maybe TRBD2 (5 bases). Trimming pared 5 bases from V and 4 bases from J, leaving 21 bases between. The CDR3 runs to 16 residues. CDR1 and CDR2 from the germline V gene are SEHNR and FQNEAQ (reference sequence). In DNA form, the CDR3 reads TGTGCCAGCAGCGGCTCCGGGAACGCAAGGAGTTACGAGCAGTACTTC. The encoded protein is CASSGSGNARSYEQYF. Drawing the rest from reference TRBV7-9 and TRBJ2-7, the complete variable domain is DTGVSQNPRHKITKRGQNVTFRCDPISEHNRLYWYRQTLGQGPEFLTYFQNEAQLEKSRLLSDRFSAERPKGSFSTLEIQRTEQGDSAMYLCASSGSGNARSYEQYFGPGTRLTVT.

The rearrangement joins TRBV7-9 to TRBJ2-3; 7 nucleotides line up with TRBD1. There are 17 residues in the CDR3. Germline CDR1 is SEHNR and CDR2 is FQNEAQ (reference sequence). The ends lost 4 bases at V and 4 bases at J; junction bases unmatched: 14. CDR3 sequence: CASSSRARDRHPDTQYF. CDR3 coding DNA: TGTGCCAGCAGCTCTAGGGCCCGGGACAGACACCCAGATACGCAGTATTTT.

The J gene is TRBJ2-5, the V gene TRBV5-4, with unresolved D. Trimming stripped 2 bases from V and 2 bases from J, with 13 bases between. Germline CDR1 SGHNT, CDR2 YYREEE (reference sequence). The CDR3 covers 15 residues. Here the CDR3 DNA reads TGTGCCAGCAGCTTTTCTCTCCGGTTACAAGAGACCCAGTACTTC. This translates into CASSFSLRLQETQYF.

Concerning this clone: Germline and junction disagree at one end, which may indicate a read error. The V and J genes are TRBV7-7 and TRBJ2-2, with 9 positions matching TRBD1. The CDR3 contains 16 residues. Germline values: CDR1 SSHAT, CDR2 FNYEAQ (reference sequence). CDR3 nucleotide sequence: TGTGCTAGCAGCTTAGCCGGGACAGGGAGAACCGGGGAGCTGTTTTTT. Its translation: CASSLAGTGRTGELFF. Supplemented by reference TRBV7-7 and TRBJ2-2, the full variable domain reads GAGVSQSPRYKVTKRGQDVTLRCDPISSHATLYWYQQALGQGPEFLTYFNYEAQPDKSGLPSDRFSAERPEGSISTLTIQRTEQRDSAMYRCASSLAGTGRTGELFFGEGSRLTVL.

Only one count was recorded for this clone. The chain joins TRBV28 to TRBJ1-5; the D is unclear. CDR3 size: 15 residues. V was cut by 6 bases and J by 0 bases, with 12 bases left in between. Germline V gene lookup returns CDR1 MDHEN and CDR2 SYDVKM. Here the CDR3 DNA reads TGTGCCAGCAGGAAGGTGGAGTATAGCAATCAGCCCCAGCATTTT. Translating gives CASRKVEYSNQPQHF.

This sequence joins TRBV7-5 and TRBJ1-1. TRBV7-5 is recorded as a pseudogene. There are 16 residues in the CDR3. The CDR3 sequence is CARSLASGRVSPEAFF. The CDR3 coding sequence is TGTGCCAGAAGCTTAGCATCTGGTCGAGTGTCCCCCGAAGCTTTCTTT.

This chain uses TRBV6-5 with TRBJ1-1, with 10 nucleotides matching TRBD1. The V gene's germline CDR1 is MNHEY and CDR2 SVGAGI. The CDR3 runs 15 residues. The ends lost 5 bases at V and 5 bases at J; junction bases unmatched: 8. CDR3 nucleotides: TGTGCCAGCAGTAAGACAGGGGGCGTATATACTGAAGCTTTCTTT. Translated: CASSKTGGVYTEAFF.

The V call is TRBV6-5, the J call TRBJ1-4, with 8 bases aligning to TRBD1. This CDR3 contains 14 residues. Germline CDR1 and CDR2: MNHEY and SVGAGI. The V gene end was trimmed by 6 bases and the J gene end by 7 bases; junction bases not matched to a gene: 7. CDR3 region: CASRSDRVVEKLFF. CDR3 nucleotide sequence: TGTGCCAGCAGATCGGACAGGGTGGTTGAAAAACTGTTTTTT.

The rearrangement joins TRBV28 to TRBJ2-2; 9 positions match TRBD2. Germline V gene data show CDR1 as MDHEN and CDR2 as SYDVKM. This CDR3 contains 14 residues. V was pared by 9 bases and J by 0 bases, with 2 bases of the junction left unmatched. The CDR3 DNA follows: TGTGCCAGTGAGCGGGAGGCGAACACCGGGGAGCTGTTTTTT. Protein sequence: CASEREANTGELFF.

CDR3 region: CASSPPQKLAGVTDTQYF. DNA of the CDR3: TGTGCCAGCTCACCACCTCAAAAACTAGCGGGAGTCACAGATACGCAGTATTTT. V and J are TRBV18 and TRBJ2-3, with 11 bases fitting TRBD2. The CDR3 extends over 18 amino acids. With V trimmed by 0 bases and J by 2 bases, 7 bases remained unmatched. Germline CDR1 KGHSH, CDR2 LQKENI.

V gene TRBV10-3 combines with J gene TRBJ2-1; 9 bases are shared with TRBD2. V lost 0 bases, J lost 8 bases, and 17 bases stayed unmatched. Germline V gene data show CDR1 as ENHRY and CDR2 as SYGVKD. The CDR3 consists of 19 residues. The CDR3 region has the DNA TGTGCCATCAGTGAGTCTCGGGGGATAGCGGGAGTGGGGAGCGATGAGCAGTTCTTC. Residues: CAISESRGIAGVGSDEQFF.

This clone occurred a few times. V and J are TRBV5-1 and TRBJ1-1; weak D call: TRBD1 (5 bases). The germline gives CDR1 SGHRS, CDR2 YFSETQ. V gave up 0 bases and J gave up 0 bases, with 12 bases separating them. CDR3 length equals 16 residues. The CDR3 sequence is CASSLEPLTVNTEAFF. CDR3 sequence (DNA): TGCGCCAGCAGCTTGGAACCCTTGACAGTGAACACTGAAGCTTTCTTT.

The chain has TRBV5-1 and TRBJ2-7; tentatively, D is TRBD2 (7 bases). Germline-derived CDR1 and CDR2 are SGHRS and YFSETQ. V lost 0 bases and J lost 7, with 11 bases in between. This CDR3 region has 13 residues. CDR3 loop: CASSLEGGGEQYF. CDR3 coding DNA: TGCGCCAGCAGCTTGGAAGGGGGGGGAGAGCAGTACTTC.

V and J are TRBV5-1 and TRBJ2-2; D possibly corresponds to TRBD2 (5 bases). With 4 bases removed from V and 1 base from J, the gap between germline ends came to 17 bases. The germline CDR1 and CDR2 sequences are SGHRS and YFSETQ. This CDR3 comprises 17 residues. The CDR3 spells CASSGLRSGRNTGELFF. The CDR3, as DNA: TGCGCCAGCAGCGGTTTAAGGAGCGGTCGGAACACCGGGGAGCTGTTTTTT.

This clone turned up a few times. V and J are TRBV28 and TRBJ2-3; 8 nucleotides align to TRBD2. With V trimmed by 6 bases and J by 6 bases, 11 bases remained unmatched. The CDR3 consists of 15 residues. Germline CDR1 and CDR2: MDHEN and SYDVKM. CDR3 nucleotide sequence: TGTGCCAGCAGCTCCAGCGGGAGCAATCGGGATACGCAGTATTTT. It specifies CASSSSGSNRDTQYF.

This clone was detected only a few times. The chain is built from TRBV7-3 and TRBJ2-2, with D perhaps TRBD1 (5 bases). The CDR3 spans 14 residues. V was trimmed by 4 bases and J by 6 bases, leaving 12 bases between them. CDR1 SGHTA and CDR2 FQGTGA come from the germline V gene. Written as DNA, the CDR3 is TGTGCCAGCAGCTCACAAAGGGGCGCCGGGGAGCTGTTTTTT. Its protein is CASSSQRGAGELFF.